This record looks at one T cell receptor (beta chain) sequence and its context. Germline lookup yields CDR1 LNHDA and CDR2 SQIVND (reference sequence). V was pared by 7 bases and J by 3 bases, with 18 bases between. The CDR3 has 15 residues. CDR3 regions were amplified by Arm-PCR using iRepertoire HTBI primers to build TCR beta libraries. TCRdb called the multiplex PCR reads again in MiXCR, with one record for every CDR3 protein. The sample carries hundreds of thousands of distinct CDR3 sequences, roughly 15% recorded once. Noted time point: newly diagnosed GD, antithyroid drugs for less than 3 months. Generation of the TCR library employed RNA extracted from PBMCs. The sample originates from a study of regulatory T cells in long-lasting Graves disease. This sample was shared with a second study, whose subject was T cells in Graves' hyperthyroidism and ophthalmopathy.

This receptor was identified in a woman aged 25 to 45 with Graves disease. The V and J genes are TRBV19 and TRBJ1-2; possibly TRBD1 for D (5 bases). The material sequenced was peripheral blood mononuclear cells (PBMCs), taken at new diagnosis, from a patient treated with antithyroid drugs. The chain's CDR3 is CASNFPGQGDYGYTF. The CDR3 DNA sequence: TGTGCCAGTAATTTTCCGGGGCAGGGAGACTATGGCTACACCTTC.